One and the same sample provided the 10 T cell receptor beta chains below, sequenced in a study of CD8 T cells in Susac syndrome. Random hexamers were used to reverse transcribe an amount of roughly 0.45 to 1 ug RNA. TCRdb itself ran the immunoSEQ multiplex PCR reads through MiXCR, one entry per CDR3 protein. The sample lists roughly 75,000 distinct CDR3 sequences; around 93% were seen once. Sequencing used CD4+ T cells from PBMCs. Source of these receptors: a human donor with Susac syndrome.

V gene TRBV6-5 combines with J gene TRBJ2-1; 7 bases line up with TRBD2. Germline assignment: CDR1 MNHEY and CDR2 SVGAGI. This CDR3 contains 18 residues. V shed 2 bases and J 8 bases; nucleotides not matched to a gene: 18. In DNA, the CDR3 is TGTGCCAGCAGTTACGCCTTGGGGGGAGGGACCGGGAAGGATGAGCAGTTCTTC. This translates into CASSYALGGGTGKDEQFF.

The chain employs TRBV18 and TRBJ2-7; TRBD1 matches at 9 bases. The J segment lost 5 bases and the V segment lost 3 bases, leaving 8 bases of the junction unmatched. Germline V lookup: CDR1 KGHSH, CDR2 LQKENI. The CDR3 is made up of 15 amino acids. The CDR3 sequence is CASSPATGGIHEQYF. The CDR3 DNA follows: TGTGCCAGCTCACCCGCGACAGGGGGTATCCACGAGCAGTACTTC.

CDR3 loop: CASSLMRVAGAGSDTQYF. In nucleotides, the CDR3 is TGTGCCAGCAGCTTAATGAGGGTGGCAGGGGCTGGGTCAGATACGCAGTATTTT. The chain links TRBV7-3 to TRBJ2-3; D is possibly TRBD1 (6 bases). The CDR3 runs to 18 residues. V shed 1 base and J shed 4 bases, with 21 bases lying between them. Germline CDR1 and CDR2: SGHTA and FQGTGA.

The chain couples TRBV24-1 to TRBJ1-5; D may be TRBD1 (6 bases). The CDR3 loop spans 15 amino acids. The ends were cut back, 3 bases at V and 5 bases at J, with 13 bases in the middle. Germline CDR1 is KGHDR and CDR2 is SFDVKD. The CDR3 DNA reads as TGTGCCACCAGTGATCCGACGACAGGCGATCAGCCCCAGCATTTT. Translating it yields CATSDPTTGDQPQHF.

The rearrangement uses TRBV19 and TRBJ2-3; a weak D match, TRBD2 (6 bases). The CDR3 runs 12 residues. Germline CDR1 and CDR2: LNHDA and SQIVND (reference sequence). Between the trimmed V and J ends, which lost 6 bases and 8 bases, there was a span of 12 bases. CDR3 coding DNA: TGTGCCAGTAGGGTCGCCGGGGGTACGCAGTATTTT. Encoded protein: CASRVAGGTQYF. Full variable domain (outside the CDR3, taken from reference TRBV19 and TRBJ2-3): DGGITQSPKYLFRKEGQNVTLSCEQNLNHDAMYWYRQDPGQGLRLIYYSQIVNDFQKGDIAEGYSVSREKKESFPLTVTSAQKNPTAFYLCASRVAGGTQYFGPGTRLTVL.

The rearrangement uses TRBV4-3 and TRBJ2-5; D remains unclear. In germline, CDR1 is LGHNA, CDR2 YSLEER. This CDR3 comprises 15 residues. V lost 1 base, J lost 5 bases, and 14 bases lay in between. The CDR3 region has the DNA TGCGCCAGCAGCCAAGTTGTCAGTCCCGACGAGACCCAGTACTTC. This translates into CASSQVVSPDETQYF.

J is TRBJ2-2 and V is TRBV28, with 7 bases fitting TRBD1. CDR3 length: 14 residues. The germline V gene encodes CDR1 MDHEN and CDR2 SYDVKM. The J segment lost 4 bases and the V segment lost 10 bases, leaving 9 bases of the junction unmatched. CDR3 in amino acids: CATQTGLFTGELFF. In nucleotides, the CDR3 is TGTGCCACCCAGACAGGGCTGTTCACCGGGGAGCTGTTTTTT.

The chain joins TRBV14 to TRBJ2-2; TRBD2 might be the D (5 bases). Between the trimmed V and J ends, which lost 1 base and 0 bases, there was a span of 15 bases. From germline, CDR1 is SGHDN and CDR2 FVKESK. The CDR3 sequence is 18 residues long. The CDR3 coding sequence is TGTGCCAGCAGCCAAGGCGGATTTATCGGGGCGAACACCGGGGAGCTGTTTTTT. Its protein product is CASSQGGFIGANTGELFF.

The chain couples TRBV9 to TRBJ2-1; TRBD2 agrees at 14 bases. The germline gives CDR1 SGDLS, CDR2 YYNGEE. The ends lost 0 bases at V and 5 bases at J; junction bases unmatched: 7. This CDR3 has 18 residues. CDR3 loop: CASSVDGTSGGKHNEQFF. In DNA, the CDR3 is TGTGCCAGCAGCGTAGATGGGACTAGCGGGGGCAAACACAATGAGCAGTTCTTC.

V usage is TRBV9 and J usage is TRBJ2-1, with D hard to call. The CDR3 has 13 amino acids. Trimming removed 4 bases at V and 2 bases at J, with 7 bases between. CDR1 and CDR2 from the germline V gene are SGDLS and YYNGEE. The CDR3 nucleotides read TGTGCCAGCAGCCCGTCGACCTACAATGAGCAGTTCTTC. It yields the protein CASSPSTYNEQFF.